These 20 T cell receptor beta chains originate from one sample sequenced in a study of Graves' ophthalmopathy and Graves' hyperthyroidism. TCR beta CDR3 amplification used RNA transcripts. In the first round, RT-PCR was carried out with HTBI primers, and a multiplex PCR formed the second round. TCRdb used MiXCR to reprocess the multiplex PCR reads, holding one entry per CDR3 protein. The sample has a few hundred thousand distinct CDR3 sequences; just under 40% are singletons. The sample comprised peripheral blood or thyroid tissue (not recorded which). Source of these receptors: an adult man with Graves' hyperthyroidism.

Concerning this clonotype: With a much larger clone just one base away, this may be a read error. The chain is built from TRBV7-8 and TRBJ2-7; the match to TRBD1 covers 9 bases. V was pared by 6 bases and J by 0 bases, with 9 bases of the junction left unmatched. The CDR3 consists of 16 residues. Germline values: CDR1 SGHVS, CDR2 FQNEAQ. The CDR3 coding sequence is TGTGCCAGCAGGACTACAGGGGGCGAAGGCTCCTACGAGCAGTACTTC. Its translation: CASRTTGGEGSYEQYF.

This clonotype was observed many times. The chain couples TRBV5-1 to TRBJ2-7, with 8 bases aligning to TRBD1. The CDR3 extends over 15 amino acids. Germline assignment: CDR1 SGHRS and CDR2 YFSETQ. V was clipped by 7 bases and J by 3 bases; unmatched bases: 12. In DNA form, the CDR3 reads TGCGCCAGCGCAAAGCAGGGGGCGGGTATCTACGAGCAGTACTTC. It encodes CASAKQGAGIYEQYF.

This clonotype was observed many times. The chain uses TRBV16 and TRBJ1-1; D is unclear. Trimming removed 0 bases from V and 8 bases from J, with 4 bases in between. This CDR3 has 11 residues. CDR1 is KGHSY, CDR2 FQNENV, per germline. The CDR3 reads CASSQSPEAFF. For the CDR3, the DNA is TGTGCCAGCAGCCAATCGCCCGAAGCTTTCTTT. The entire variable domain, with the rest obtained from reference TRBV16 and TRBJ1-1, is as follows: GEEVAQTPKHLVRGEGQKAKLYCAPIKGHSYVFWYQQVLKNEFKFLISFQNENVFDETGMPKERFSAKCLPNSPCSLEIQATKLEDSAVYFCASSQSPEAFFGQGTRLTVV.

This clonotype was seen just once. A read error may explain this, as a much larger clone is one base away. This chain connects TRBV20-1 to TRBJ1-3; D not certain. There are 14 residues in the CDR3. Trimming pared 5 bases from V and 0 bases from J, leaving 11 bases between. CDR1 DFQATT and CDR2 SNEGSKA come from the germline V gene (reference sequence). The CDR3 DNA follows: TGCAGTGCTGGCATGGGTGCCTCTGGAAACACCATATATTTT. Translation gives CSAGMGASGNTIYF.

This clonotype has at least ten counts. The V gene is TRBV7-2, the J gene TRBJ1-5, with D possibly matching TRBD1 (6 bases). Germline CDR1 reads SGHTA; CDR2 reads FQGNSA. CDR3 length: 14 amino acids. Trimming stripped 4 bases from V and 9 bases from J, with 16 bases between. CDR3 loop: CASSSALGGRPQHF. The CDR3 DNA is TGTGCCAGCAGCTCGGCGTTGGGGGGCAGGCCCCAGCATTTT.

This chain uses TRBV25-1 with TRBJ1-5; D remains ambiguous. This CDR3 region has 14 residues. Per germline, CDR1 MGHDK and CDR2 SYGVNS. Trimming pared 8 bases from V and 0 bases from J, leaving 11 bases between. CDR3: CASVEGNSNQPQHF. As DNA, the CDR3 is TGTGCCAGCGTAGAAGGGAATAGCAATCAGCCCCAGCATTTT.

This clonotype was observed many times. The chain employs TRBV9 and TRBJ2-7; the D call may be TRBD1 or TRBD2 (5 bases each). The ends were cut back, 0 bases at V and 5 bases at J, with 12 bases in the middle. CDR1 and CDR2 (germline): SGDLS, YYNGEE. The length of the CDR3 is 14 residues. The CDR3 DNA is TGTGCCAGCAGCGTAGGTATGGGACCCAACGAGCAGTACTTC. This codes for CASSVGMGPNEQYF. The whole variable domain, filled in from reference TRBV9 and TRBJ2-7, reads DSGVTQTPKHLITATGQRVTLRCSPRSGDLSVYWYQQSLDQGLQFLIQYYNGEERAKGNILERFSAQQFPDLHSELNLSSLELGDSALYFCASSVGMGPNEQYFGPGTRLTVT.

The sample holds many counts of this clonotype. The chain uses TRBV7-3 and TRBJ2-5; tentative D call: TRBD2 (6 bases). Trimming left V 1 base short and J 5 bases short, with 8 bases between. CDR3 length equals 13 residues. Germline V gene data show CDR1 as SGHTA and CDR2 as FQGTGA. The DNA for the CDR3 is TGTGCCAGCAGCTTAAGGAGGGAGGAGACCCAGTACTTC. It translates to CASSLRREETQYF.

A remark on this clonotype: A much larger clone lies a single base off, so this may be a read error. The chain has TRBV5-1 and TRBJ2-5; possible D gene TRBD2, 5 bases. Trimming pared 1 base from V and 7 bases from J, leaving 11 bases between. Germline V lookup: CDR1 SGHRS, CDR2 YFSETQ. The CDR3 runs to 13 residues. CDR3 amino acids: CASSLLGEGTQYF. For the CDR3, the DNA is TGCGCCAGCAGCTTGTTGGGAGAAGGGACCCAGTACTTC.

This clonotype was seen once. The gene calls are TRBV2 and TRBJ1-1; perhaps TRBD1 as D (6 bases). Deletions cut 5 bases from V and 0 bases from J, with 13 bases between. This CDR3 contains 15 residues. The germline V gene has CDR1 SNHLY and CDR2 FYNNEI. CDR3 DNA sequence: TGTGCCAGCAGTTTAGAGTGGGACATGAACACTGAAGCTTTCTTT. Protein product: CASSLEWDMNTEAFF. The full variable domain, completed using reference TRBV2 and TRBJ1-1, is EPEVTQTPSHQVTQMGQEVILRCVPISNHLYFYWYRQILGQKVEFLVSFYNNEISEKSEIFDDQFSVERPDGSNFTLKIRSTKLEDSAMYFCASSLEWDMNTEAFFGQGTRLTVV.

The rearrangement uses TRBV28 and TRBJ2-3; 7 nucleotides agree with TRBD1. Looked up from germline, CDR1 is MDHEN and CDR2 is SYDVKM. The V gene end was trimmed by 3 bases and the J gene end by 1 base; junction bases not matched to a gene: 4. The CDR3 is made up of 15 amino acids. The CDR3: CASSLDRRGTDTQYF. The CDR3 DNA reads TGTGCCAGCAGTTTGGACAGGCGCGGCACAGATACGCAGTATTTT.

V gene TRBV15 combines with J gene TRBJ2-7; TRBD1 matches 10 bases. V lost 1 base, J lost 3 bases, and 6 bases stayed unmatched. CDR3 length: 16 residues. Germline lookup yields CDR1 LNHNV and CDR2 YYDKDF (reference sequence). CDR3 nucleotides: TGTGCCACCAGCAGAGGCGCGGGGACAGGGGACTACGAGCAGTACTTC. Amino acids: CATSRGAGTGDYEQYF.

At least ten counts were recorded for this clonotype. The chain couples TRBV7-3 to TRBJ1-1; 10 bases line up with TRBD1. After removal of 3 bases from V and 5 bases from J, the junction contained 6 bases not matched to a gene. The germline CDR1 and CDR2 sequences are SGHTA and FQGTGA. This CDR3 spans 15 amino acids. CDR3 region: CASSLTGGAGTEAFF. The CDR3, as DNA: TGTGCCAGCAGCTTGACAGGGGGCGCGGGAACTGAAGCTTTCTTT.

With respect to this clonotype: A much more abundant neighbour one base away suggests this may be a read error. This chain links TRBV12-5 with TRBJ2-7; D assignment may be TRBD1 or TRBD2 (5 bases each). The CDR3 loop spans 14 amino acids. The germline V gene has CDR1 LGHNT and CDR2 FRNRAP. The CDR3 DNA reads as TGTGTTAGTGGTTTGGTACTCTCTGAGGGGGAGCAGTACTTC. This encodes CVSGLVLSEGEQYF.

As concerns this clonotype: A much larger clone is a single base away; this may be a read error. The chain is built from TRBV7-9 and TRBJ2-5, with unresolved D. Per germline, CDR1 SEHNR and CDR2 FQNEAQ (reference sequence). The CDR3 spans 14 residues. CDR3 coding DNA: TGTGCCAGCAGCTTGAGTCGGGCCCAAGAGGCCCAGTACTTC. As protein: CASSLSRAQEAQYF.

This clonotype was recorded at least ten times. The V and J genes are TRBV6-1 and TRBJ1-6; weak D call: TRBD1 (5 bases). Between the trimmed V and J ends, which lost 6 bases and 3 bases, there was a span of 9 bases. CDR1 is MNHNS and CDR2 is SASEGT in the germline V gene. CDR3 size: 14 residues. DNA of the CDR3: TGTGCCAGCAGCCAGGGAGACTATAATTCACCCCTCCACTTT. Its protein is CASSQGDYNSPLHF.

In regard to this clonotype: One base away lies a much larger clone, so this may be a sequencing read error. The rearrangement uses TRBV5-8 and TRBJ2-7, with TRBD1 matching over 7 bases. CDR1 is SGHTS, CDR2 YDEGEE, per germline. The CDR3 totals 14 residues. The DNA of the CDR3 is TGCGCCAGCAGAACACGCCGGGACAGCTACGAGCAGTACTTC. This sequence encodes CASRTRRDSYEQYF.

This chain joins TRBV15 and TRBJ1-1; D not resolved. This CDR3 is built from 12 residues. V was clipped by 0 bases and J by 4 bases, with 3 bases between them. Germline CDR1 is LNHNV and CDR2 is YYDKDF (reference sequence). In DNA, the CDR3 is TGTGCCACCAGCAGAGATGGCACTGAAGCTTTCTTT. It encodes CATSRDGTEAFF.

This clonotype was observed once. The CDR3 is CASSGILAGQETQYF. DNA for the CDR3: TGCGCCAGCAGTGGAATATTGGCAGGACAAGAGACCCAGTACTTC. This sequence joins TRBV10-2 and TRBJ2-5, with D unclear. V gave up 4 bases and J gave up 2 bases, with 14 bases separating them. The CDR3 spans 15 residues. Germline V gene sequence: CDR1 WSHSY, CDR2 SAAADI.

This clonotype was counted ten times or more. The V and J genes are TRBV7-2 and TRBJ1-1; D remains unclear. The CDR3 extends over 16 amino acids. Germline CDR1 is SGHTA and CDR2 is FQGNSA. Between the trimmed V and J ends, which lost 1 base and 7 bases, there was a span of 19 bases. The CDR3 loop reads CASSLDMHPGGFEAFF. CDR3 coding DNA: TGTGCCAGCAGCTTAGATATGCATCCTGGCGGGTTTGAAGCTTTCTTT.